This paragraph reports one T cell receptor (beta chain). Germline assignment: CDR1 DFQATT and CDR2 SNEGSKA (reference sequence). Trimming at V came to 1 base and at J to 0 bases, leaving 12 bases not matched to a gene. This CDR3 spans 18 amino acids. RNA amounts of roughly 0.5 to 1 ug underwent reverse transcription with random hexamers. Multiplex immunoSEQ PCR targeted 54 Vbeta and 13 Jbeta TCR beta segments. TCRdb itself ran the immunoSEQ multiplex PCR reads through MiXCR, one entry per CDR3 protein. This table holds roughly 130,000 distinct CDR3 sequences, about 95% found once. The CD8+ and CD4+ T cells were negatively isolated, with the TEMRA cells enriched by FACS. The data were taken from a study of CD8 T cells in Susac syndrome.

The sample was CD4+ T cells from PBMCs. The chain links TRBV20-1 to TRBJ2-1, with 7 positions matching TRBD2. This receptor was obtained from a human donor with multiple sclerosis. The CDR3 DNA reads as TGCAGTGCTAGAGGGGGGGGTGGCGGAAAAGCCTCCTACAATGAGCAGTTCTTC. Translation: CSARGGGGGKASYNEQFF.